The source of this T cell receptor beta chain is a study of T cells in Graves' hyperthyroidism and ophthalmopathy. This clonotype appeared a few times. No antigen is known for it. General study points: Blood shared most expanded thyroid clonotypes above 0.001. Using 13 V-J features, a model discriminated ophthalmopathy from stable hyperthyroidism.

In germline, CDR1 is MNHEY, CDR2 SVGEGT. The J segment lost 6 bases and the V segment lost 7 bases, leaving 6 bases of the junction unmatched. The CDR3 totals 14 residues. Using RNA transcripts as the source, TCR beta CDR3 regions were amplified. Researchers ran a first-round RT-PCR on the TCR CDR3 using the HTBI primer set. TCRdb passed the multiplex PCR reads through MiXCR, listing each CDR3 protein once. The table shows about 320,000 distinct CDR3 sequences, with roughly 17% occurring only once. It was 10 ml of fresh peripheral blood that supplied the PBMCs. This receptor was identified in a man aged 25 to 45 with Graves' hyperthyroidism. The chain uses TRBV6-2 or TRBV6-3 and TRBJ2-1; 10 nucleotides match TRBD2. Sequencing used blood. The DNA for the CDR3 is TGTGCCAGCAACCTAGCGGGAGAAGGCAATGAGCAGTTCTTC. Its translation is CASNLAGEGNEQFF.